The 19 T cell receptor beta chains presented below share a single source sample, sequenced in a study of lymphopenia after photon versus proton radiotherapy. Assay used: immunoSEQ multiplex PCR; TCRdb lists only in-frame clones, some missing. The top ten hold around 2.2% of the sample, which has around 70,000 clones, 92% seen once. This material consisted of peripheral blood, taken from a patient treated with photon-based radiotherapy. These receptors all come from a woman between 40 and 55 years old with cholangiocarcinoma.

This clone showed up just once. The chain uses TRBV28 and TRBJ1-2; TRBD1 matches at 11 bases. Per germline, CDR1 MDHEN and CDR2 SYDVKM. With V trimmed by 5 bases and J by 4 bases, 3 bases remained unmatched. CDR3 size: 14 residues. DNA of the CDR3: TGTGCCAGCAGTCAAGGACAGGGGGCCTATGGCTACACCTTC. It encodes CASSQGQGAYGYTF.

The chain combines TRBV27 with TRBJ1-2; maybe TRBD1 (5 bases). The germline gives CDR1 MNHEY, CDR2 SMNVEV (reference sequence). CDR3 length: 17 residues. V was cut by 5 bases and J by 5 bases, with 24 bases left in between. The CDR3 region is CASSLYISPTEEYGYTF. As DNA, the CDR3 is TGTGCCAGCAGTCTATATATTTCCCCGACAGAAGAGTATGGCTACACCTTC.

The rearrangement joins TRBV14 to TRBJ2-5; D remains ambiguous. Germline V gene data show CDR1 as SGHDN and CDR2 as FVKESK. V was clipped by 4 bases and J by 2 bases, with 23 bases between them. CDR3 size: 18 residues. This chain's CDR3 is CASSPWPFGVGTQETQYF. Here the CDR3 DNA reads TGTGCCAGCAGCCCCTGGCCGTTTGGGGTAGGCACACAAGAGACCCAGTACTTC.

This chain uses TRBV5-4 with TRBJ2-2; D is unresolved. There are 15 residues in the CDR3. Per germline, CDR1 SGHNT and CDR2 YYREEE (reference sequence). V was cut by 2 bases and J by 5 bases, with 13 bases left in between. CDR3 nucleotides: TGTGCCAGCAGCTTCTCTGGGGTAGAAACCGGGGAGCTGTTTTTT. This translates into CASSFSGVETGELFF.

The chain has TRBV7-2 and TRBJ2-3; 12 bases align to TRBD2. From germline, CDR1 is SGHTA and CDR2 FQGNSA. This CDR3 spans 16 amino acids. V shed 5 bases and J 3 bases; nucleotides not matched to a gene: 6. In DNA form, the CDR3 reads TGTGCCAGCAGCCGCCTAGCGGGGGGGCGGACAGATACGCAGTATTTT. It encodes CASSRLAGGRTDTQYF.

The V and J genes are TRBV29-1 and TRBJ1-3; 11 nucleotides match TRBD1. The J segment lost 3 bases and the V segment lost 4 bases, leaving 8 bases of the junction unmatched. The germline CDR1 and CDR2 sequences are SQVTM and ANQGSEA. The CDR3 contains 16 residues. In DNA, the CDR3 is TGCAGCGTTGGGACAGGGGGCCTAGTTCGTGGAAACACCATATATTTT. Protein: CSVGTGGLVRGNTIYF. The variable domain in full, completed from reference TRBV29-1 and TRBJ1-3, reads SAVISQKPSRDICQRGTSLTIQCQVDSQVTMMFWYRQQPGQSLTLIATANQGSEATYESGFVIDKFPISRPNLTFSTLTVSNMSPEDSSIYLCSVGTGGLVRGNTIYFGEGSWLTVV.

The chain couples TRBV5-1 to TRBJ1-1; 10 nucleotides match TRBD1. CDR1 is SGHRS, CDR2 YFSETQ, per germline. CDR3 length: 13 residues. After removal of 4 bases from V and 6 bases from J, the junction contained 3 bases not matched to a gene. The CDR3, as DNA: TGCGCCAGCAGCAGGGACAGGGGAGCTGAAGCTTTCTTT. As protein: CASSRDRGAEAFF.

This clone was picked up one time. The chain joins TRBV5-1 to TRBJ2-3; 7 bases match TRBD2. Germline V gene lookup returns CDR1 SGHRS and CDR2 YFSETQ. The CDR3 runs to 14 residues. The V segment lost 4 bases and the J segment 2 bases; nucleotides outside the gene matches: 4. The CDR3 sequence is CASSLADTTDTQYF. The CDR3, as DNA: TGCGCCAGCAGCCTAGCGGATACCACAGATACGCAGTATTTT.

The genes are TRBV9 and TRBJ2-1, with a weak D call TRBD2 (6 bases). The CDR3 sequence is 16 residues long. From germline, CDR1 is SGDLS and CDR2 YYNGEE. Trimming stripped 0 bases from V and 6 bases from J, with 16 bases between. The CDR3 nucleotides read TGTGCCAGCAGCGTAGGCCTAAGGAGGGCCGTCAATGAGCAGTTCTTC. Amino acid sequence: CASSVGLRRAVNEQFF.

The CDR3: CASRRMDTAGGNTIYF. In DNA form, the CDR3 reads TGTGCCAGTAGAAGGATGGACACAGCCGGAGGAAACACCATATATTTT. The V call is TRBV19, the J call TRBJ1-3; D possibly corresponds to TRBD1 (5 bases). V shed 6 bases and J shed 4 bases, with 19 bases lying between them. The germline CDR1 and CDR2 sequences are LNHDA and SQIVND (reference sequence). The CDR3 covers 16 residues.

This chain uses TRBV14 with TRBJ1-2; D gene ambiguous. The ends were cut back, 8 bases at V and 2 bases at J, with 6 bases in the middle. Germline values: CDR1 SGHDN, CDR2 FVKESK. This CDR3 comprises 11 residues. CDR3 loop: CASSNNYGYTF. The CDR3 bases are TGTGCCAGCTCGAACAACTATGGCTACACCTTC.

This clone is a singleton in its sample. The CDR3 region has the DNA TGTGCCAGCAGACCGAAGACAGGGGTCTCTGAAGCTTTCTTT. It translates to CASRPKTGVSEAFF. The chain joins TRBV25-1 to TRBJ1-1; TRBD1 matches 8 bases. The CDR3 consists of 14 residues. Germline lookup yields CDR1 MGHDK and CDR2 SYGVNS. The ends lost 6 bases at V and 6 bases at J; junction bases unmatched: 9.

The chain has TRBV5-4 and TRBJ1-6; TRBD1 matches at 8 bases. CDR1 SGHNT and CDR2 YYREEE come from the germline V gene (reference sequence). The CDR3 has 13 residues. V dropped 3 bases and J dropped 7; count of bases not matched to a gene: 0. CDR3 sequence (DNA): TGTGCCAGCAGCTGGACAGGGAATTCACCCCTCCACTTT. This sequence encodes CASSWTGNSPLHF.

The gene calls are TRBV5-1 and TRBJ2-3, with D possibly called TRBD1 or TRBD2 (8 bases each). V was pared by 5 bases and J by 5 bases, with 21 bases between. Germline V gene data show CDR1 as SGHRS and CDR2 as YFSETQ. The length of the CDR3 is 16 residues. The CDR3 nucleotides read TGCGCCAGCAGGACAGGGGTTTTAGCGGGGATAGATACGCAGTATTTT. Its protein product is CASRTGVLAGIDTQYF.

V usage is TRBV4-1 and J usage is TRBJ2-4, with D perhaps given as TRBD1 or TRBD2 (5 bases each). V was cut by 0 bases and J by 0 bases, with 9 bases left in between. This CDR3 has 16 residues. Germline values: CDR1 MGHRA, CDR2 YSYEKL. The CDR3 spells CASSQEGVGAKNIQYF. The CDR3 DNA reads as TGCGCCAGCAGCCAAGAGGGGGTCGGAGCCAAAAACATTCAGTACTTC.

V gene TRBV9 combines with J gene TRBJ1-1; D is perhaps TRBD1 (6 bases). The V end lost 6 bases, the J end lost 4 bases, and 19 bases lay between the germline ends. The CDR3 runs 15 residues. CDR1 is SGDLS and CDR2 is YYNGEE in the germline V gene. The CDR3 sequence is CASTRSGGAGTEAFF. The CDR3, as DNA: TGTGCCAGCACCCGAAGCGGGGGGGCAGGCACTGAAGCTTTCTTT.

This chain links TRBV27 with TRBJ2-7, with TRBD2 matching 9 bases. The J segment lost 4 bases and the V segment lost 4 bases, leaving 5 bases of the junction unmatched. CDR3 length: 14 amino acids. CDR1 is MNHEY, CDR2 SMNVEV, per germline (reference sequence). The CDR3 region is CASSSQGLAYEQYF. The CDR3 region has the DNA TGTGCCAGCAGTTCTCAAGGACTAGCGTACGAGCAGTACTTC.

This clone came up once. CDR3 sequence reads: CASSAEGAWGTEAFF. The CDR3 DNA follows: TGTGCCAGTAGTGCTGAGGGGGCCTGGGGGACTGAAGCTTTCTTT. The chain links TRBV19 to TRBJ1-1, with 7 bases that match TRBD1. The J segment lost 5 bases and the V segment lost 5 bases, leaving 11 bases of the junction unmatched. Germline assignment: CDR1 LNHDA and CDR2 SQIVND (reference sequence). The CDR3 spans 15 residues.

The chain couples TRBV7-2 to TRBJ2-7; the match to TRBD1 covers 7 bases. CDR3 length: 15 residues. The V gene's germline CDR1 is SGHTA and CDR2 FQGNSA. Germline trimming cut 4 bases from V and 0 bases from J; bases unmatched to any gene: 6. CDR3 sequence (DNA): TGTGCCAGCAGCTCAGGGGGACGCCTCTCCTACGAGCAGTACTTC. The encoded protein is CASSSGGRLSYEQYF.